The T cell receptor beta chain under discussion was sequenced for a study of OX40 agonist ivuxolimab in advanced cancers. Sampling of blood occurred at baseline, cycle 4 day 1, and cycle 7 day 1. The CDR3 contains 12 residues. V was clipped by 6 bases and J by 6 bases, with 9 bases between them. Study-wide findings and caveats: CD4+ and CD8+ blood T cells expanded clonally by week 6 at 0.1 to 3.0 mg/kg. In general, CD8+ T cells held more expanded clones than CD4+ did, on average.

On this clone: Antigen specificity is unknown.

This table comes from immunoSEQ multiplex PCR, and its TCRdb copy is limited to in-frame clones, with some not included. The table includes some 100,000 clones, about nine tenths detected once. The rearrangement links TRBV23-1 to TRBJ2-1; D is undetermined. TRBV23-1 belongs to the ORF category, with a function that is uncertain. The sample here was CD4+ or CD8+ T cells sorted from blood, taken in a trial of the OX40 agonist ivuxolimab. The sequence derives from an adult with an advanced solid tumor such as melanoma, head and neck, liver or kidney cancer. This CDR3 is CASRPVANEQFF. DNA for the CDR3: TGCGCCAGCAGGCCGGTTGCCAATGAGCAGTTCTTC.